This T cell receptor beta chain came from a study of cytomegalovirus exposure and HLA in healthy donors. This CDR3 region has 13 residues. The junction had 4 bases not matched to a gene; V was cut back by 5 bases and J by 4 bases. The V gene's germline CDR1 is MNHEY and CDR2 SVGAGI. PCR amplification relied on 60 Vbeta primers (plus 13 Jbeta primers). Sequencing used immunoSEQ multiplex PCR; TCRdb keeps in-frame clones, though not all of them. The data hold about 130,000 clones, with about 80% observed a single time. V is TRBV6-5 and J is TRBJ1-2, with 7 bases matching TRBD1. The material sequenced was PBMCs. The TCR originated in a woman between 50 and 59 years old in good health and CMV-seronegative. The CDR3 here is CASSPGQFYGYTF. The CDR3, as DNA: TGTGCCAGCAGTCCGGGACAGTTCTATGGCTACACCTTC.